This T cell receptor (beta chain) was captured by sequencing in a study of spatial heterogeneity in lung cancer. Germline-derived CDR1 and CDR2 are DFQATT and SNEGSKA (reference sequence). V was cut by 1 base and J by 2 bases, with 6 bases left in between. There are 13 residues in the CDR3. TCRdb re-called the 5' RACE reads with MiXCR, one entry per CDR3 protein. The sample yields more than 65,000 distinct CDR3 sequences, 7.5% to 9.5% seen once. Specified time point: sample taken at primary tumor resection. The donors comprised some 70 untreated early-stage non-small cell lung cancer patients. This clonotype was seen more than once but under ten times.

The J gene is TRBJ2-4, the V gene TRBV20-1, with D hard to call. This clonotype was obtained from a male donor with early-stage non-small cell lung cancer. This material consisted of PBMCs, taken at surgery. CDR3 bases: TGCAGTGCTAGAGTGCTGTCCAAAAACATTCAGTACTTC. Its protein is CSARVLSKNIQYF.